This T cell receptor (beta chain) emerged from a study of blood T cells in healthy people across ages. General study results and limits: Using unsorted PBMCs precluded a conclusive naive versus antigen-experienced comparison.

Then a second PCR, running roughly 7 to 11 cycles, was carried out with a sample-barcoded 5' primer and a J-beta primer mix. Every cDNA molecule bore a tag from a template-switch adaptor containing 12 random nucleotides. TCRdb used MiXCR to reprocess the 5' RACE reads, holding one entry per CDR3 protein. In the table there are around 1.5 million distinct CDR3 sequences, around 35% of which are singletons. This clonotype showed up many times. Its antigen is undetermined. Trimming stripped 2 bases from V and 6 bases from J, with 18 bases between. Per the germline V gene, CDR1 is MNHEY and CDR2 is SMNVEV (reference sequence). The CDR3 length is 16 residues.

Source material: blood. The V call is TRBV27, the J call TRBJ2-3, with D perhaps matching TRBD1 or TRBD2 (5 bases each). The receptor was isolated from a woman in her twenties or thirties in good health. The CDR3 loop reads CASSLRHGARGDTQYF. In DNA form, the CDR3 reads TGTGCCAGCAGTTTACGTCATGGGGCCAGAGGGGATACGCAGTATTTT.